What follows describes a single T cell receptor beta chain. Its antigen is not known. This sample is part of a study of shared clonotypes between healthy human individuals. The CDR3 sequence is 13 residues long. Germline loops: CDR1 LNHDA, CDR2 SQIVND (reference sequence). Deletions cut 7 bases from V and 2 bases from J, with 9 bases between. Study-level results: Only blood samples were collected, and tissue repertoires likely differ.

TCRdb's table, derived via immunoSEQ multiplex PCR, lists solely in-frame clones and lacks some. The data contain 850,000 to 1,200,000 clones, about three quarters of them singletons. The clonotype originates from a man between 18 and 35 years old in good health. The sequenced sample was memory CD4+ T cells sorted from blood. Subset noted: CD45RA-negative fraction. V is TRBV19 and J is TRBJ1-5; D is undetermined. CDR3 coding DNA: TGTGCCAGTACTATGGCCGGCAATCAGCCCCAGCATTTT. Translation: CASTMAGNQPQHF.